These 27 T cell receptor beta chains came from one sample sequenced in a study of glioma-infiltrating T cells listed by TCRdb under 2016. Instrument used: Illumina MiSeq. TCR alpha and beta CDR3 regions were amplified with the iRepertoire nested amplicon-rescue multiplex PCR (arm-PCR) platform from RNA. Clones were called with MiXCR by TCRdb after fastp trimmed the public reads at Q25, and only in-frame beta chains were retained. One record per CDR3 amino acid sequence lists the most common genes and DNA. Counted in this sample were 150,000 to 200,000 distinct CDR3 sequences; 25% to 35% of them appeared once. Together, the top ten hold 20% to 25% of the sample. Sample: glioma tissue, nonneoplastic brain tissue, or PBMCs (not recorded which). These receptors were obtained from a human donor with low-grade glioma or glioblastoma, undergoing nonglioma brain surgery, or in good health (not recorded which).

This clonotype was detected ten times or more. The chain employs TRBV7-2 and TRBJ2-7, with 9 bases fitting TRBD1. The V gene's germline CDR1 is SGHTA and CDR2 FQGNSA. V was pared by 6 bases and J by 2 bases, with 11 bases of the junction left unmatched. The CDR3 spans 16 residues. CDR3 sequence (DNA): TGTGCCAGCAGTCCTTCGACCGGGACAGGGACCTACGAGCAGTACTTC. Translated, it gives CASSPSTGTGTYEQYF.

This clonotype was detected many times. The chain is built from TRBV28 and TRBJ2-7, with TRBD1 matching over 7 bases. Germline-derived CDR1 and CDR2 are MDHEN and SYDVKM. The CDR3 is 14 amino acids. The V and J ends lost 10 bases and 2 bases, in that order; junction bases with no gene match: 11. The chain's CDR3 is CATLETGSAYEQYF. CDR3 DNA: TGTGCCACCCTCGAGACAGGGTCGGCCTACGAGCAGTACTTC.

The V gene is TRBV6-6, the J gene TRBJ2-7; 13 positions match TRBD2. The CDR3 loop spans 14 amino acids. Per the germline V gene, CDR1 is MNHNY and CDR2 is SVGAGI (reference sequence). The ends lost 9 bases at V and 7 bases at J; junction bases unmatched: 9. The CDR3 DNA sequence: TGTGCCAGGCGGACTAGCGGGAGAATGGGGGAGCAGTACTTC. This translates into CARRTSGRMGEQYF.

The V and J genes are TRBV6-4 and TRBJ2-1; 15 bases align to TRBD2. Germline lookup yields CDR1 MRHNA and CDR2 SNTAGT. V was clipped by 9 bases and J by 4 bases; unmatched bases: 7. The CDR3 runs to 16 residues. The CDR3 spells CARGLAGGTPYNEQFF. The CDR3 bases are TGTGCCAGGGGACTAGCGGGAGGTACCCCTTACAATGAGCAGTTCTTC.

The rearrangement links TRBV6-2 or TRBV6-3 to TRBJ2-7; no firm D call. Trimming took off 6 bases at V and 6 bases at J, with 12 bases between the two ends. The CDR3 totals 12 residues. Germline CDR1 is MNHEY and CDR2 is SVGEGT. The CDR3 DNA reads as TGTGCCAGCAGCTCTATACGGCTCGAGCAGTACTTC. Translating gives CASSSIRLEQYF.

This clonotype was picked up one time. Sequence at one end of the junction differs from germline and may be a read error. This rearrangement joins TRBV6-2 or TRBV6-3 to TRBJ2-5; D remains unclear. Germline V lookup: CDR1 MNHEY, CDR2 SVGEGT. The CDR3 loop spans 12 amino acids. The CDR3 nucleotides read TGTGCCAGCAGTTACTCCGCGGCAACCAAGTGCTTC. Translating it yields CASSYSAATKCF.

This clonotype appeared many times. The chain recombines TRBV7-9 with TRBJ2-1, with a tentative D call TRBD1 (6 bases). In germline, CDR1 is SEHNR, CDR2 FQNEAQ (reference sequence). Trimming removed 5 bases from V and 15 bases from J, with 17 bases in between. The CDR3 loop spans 12 amino acids. In DNA, the CDR3 is TGTGCCAGCAGCATCAGGGGCCGCCGTATGTTCTTC. Its protein is CASSIRGRRMFF. The entire variable domain, with the rest obtained from reference TRBV7-9 and TRBJ2-1, is as follows: DTGVSQNPRHKITKRGQNVTFRCDPISEHNRLYWYRQTLGQGPEFLTYFQNEAQLEKSRLLSDRFSAERPKGSFSTLEIQRTEQGDSAMYLCASSIRGRRMFFGPGTRLTVL.

About this clonotype itself: A clone one base away is much larger, so this may be a read error. This chain uses TRBV28 with TRBJ2-1; possibly TRBD2 for D (6 bases). CDR3 length equals 15 residues. From germline, CDR1 is MDHEN and CDR2 SYDVKM. The CDR3 coding sequence is TGTGCCAGCAGTTTGGGACTGCCAGGCTACAATGAGCAGTCCTTC. The encoded protein is CASSLGLPGYNEQSF.

This sequence joins TRBV19 and TRBJ1-5; 9 nucleotides align to TRBD1. Losses at the gene ends were 4 bases for V and 4 bases for J; bases not matched to a gene: 5. The germline CDR1 and CDR2 sequences are LNHDA and SQIVND (reference sequence). This CDR3 has 15 residues. CDR3 amino acids: CASSTMTGGNQPQHF. In DNA, the CDR3 is TGTGCCAGTAGTACAATGACAGGGGGAAATCAGCCCCAGCATTTT.

Ten or more counts support this clonotype. V and J are TRBV18 and TRBJ2-5; 7 positions match TRBD1. This CDR3 contains 13 residues. The V and J ends lost 5 bases and 3 bases, in that order; junction bases with no gene match: 3. CDR1 and CDR2 (germline): KGHSH, LQKENI. CDR3 sequence: CASSSDRKETQYF. The DNA of the CDR3 is TGTGCCAGCTCATCGGACAGGAAAGAGACCCAGTACTTC.

The sample holds many counts of this clonotype. The V gene is TRBV27, the J gene TRBJ2-3; D not resolved. V was shortened by 5 bases and J by 1 base, with 4 bases between the two germline ends. Germline V gene data show CDR1 as MNHEY and CDR2 as SMNVEV (reference sequence). This CDR3 comprises 12 residues. The CDR3 region has the DNA TGTGCCAGCAGTCCCCGCACAGATACGCAGTATTTT. This translates into CASSPRTDTQYF.

This clonotype was seen repeatedly, ten times or more. The V and J genes are TRBV20-1 and TRBJ1-1; D ambiguous. The germline gives CDR1 DFQATT, CDR2 SNEGSKA (reference sequence). This CDR3 contains 14 residues. Trimming removed 2 bases from V and 3 bases from J, with 13 bases in between. The CDR3 DNA follows: TGCAGTGCTAGATCCGCCCGTGGGGACACTGAAGCTTTCTTT. Encoded protein: CSARSARGDTEAFF.

In the case of this clonotype: In this CDR3 the conserved last residue, phenylalanine or tryptophan, is missing, so a read error is likely. The V gene is TRBV20-1, the J gene TRBJ1-5; 7 bases match TRBD1. The germline V gene encodes CDR1 DFQATT and CDR2 SNEGSKA (reference sequence). The CDR3 consists of 14 residues. CDR3 amino acids: CRATQGKLDKPQHV. The CDR3 DNA reads as TGCCGTGCTACACAGGGGAAATTGGATAAGCCCCAGCATGTT.

This clonotype came up many times. This chain uses TRBV6-6 with TRBJ1-1; D not resolved. Germline V gene data show CDR1 as MNHNY and CDR2 as SVGAGI (reference sequence). Trimming stripped 2 bases from V and 1 base from J, with 14 bases between. The CDR3 spans 16 residues. This CDR3 is CASSYPLSGKNTEAFF. The CDR3 region has the DNA TGTGCCAGCAGTTACCCCCTTTCGGGCAAGAACACTGAAGCTTTCTTT.

This clonotype was detected only a few times. The chain combines TRBV5-5 with TRBJ2-3; 10 positions match TRBD2. V shed 1 base, J shed 2 bases, and the junction held 7 bases outside the gene matches. The CDR3 extends over 17 amino acids. CDR1 is SGHKS and CDR2 is YYEKEE in the germline V gene (reference sequence). CDR3 sequence (DNA): TGTGCCAGCAGCTTGTCGCCTAGCGGGAGCACCACAGATACGCAGTATTTT. It encodes CASSLSPSGSTTDTQYF.

As regards this clonotype: One base away lies a much larger clone, so this may be a sequencing read error. The chain is built from TRBV4-1 and TRBJ2-4; D unresolved. This CDR3 contains 12 residues. Germline values: CDR1 MGHRA, CDR2 YSYEKL. The CDR3 is CAISLLGDIQYF. CDR3 DNA sequence: TGCGCCATCAGCCTTCTGGGTGACATTCAGTACTTC.

This clonotype was found once. This may be a read error: a much more frequent sequence differs by one nucleotide. V is TRBV5-1 and J is TRBJ2-7, with TRBD2 identical over 11 bases. Germline assignment: CDR1 SGHRS and CDR2 YFSETQ. Trimming cost V 5 bases and J 0 bases; bases outside gene matches: 7. The CDR3 runs to 16 residues. The CDR3 region is CASRAGTSGISYEQYF. The CDR3 DNA follows: TGCGCCAGCAGAGCAGGGACTAGCGGTATCTCCTACGAGCAGTACTTC.

The table lists this clonotype with many counts. This chain connects TRBV28 to TRBJ1-5, with TRBD1 matching over 11 bases. The CDR3 loop spans 18 amino acids. Trimming took 3 bases from V and 4 from J; bases not matched to a gene: 11. Germline CDR1 reads MDHEN; CDR2 reads SYDVKM. CDR3 in amino acids: CASSFRFLRDRGNQPQHF. The CDR3 bases are TGTGCCAGCAGTTTCAGGTTTTTGAGGGACAGGGGGAATCAGCCCCAGCATTTT.

This sequence joins TRBV5-4 and TRBJ1-3; 7 positions match TRBD1. CDR3 length equals 17 residues. Germline V gene sequence: CDR1 SGHNT, CDR2 YYREEE (reference sequence). V trimming: 1 base; J trimming: 3 bases; junction bases outside the gene matches: 10. DNA of the CDR3: TGTGCCAGCAGCTTGTGTCCGGGACAGCAAATTGGAAACACCATATATTTT. This encodes CASSLCPGQQIGNTIYF.

This chain links TRBV20-1 with TRBJ1-1; D may be TRBD1 (6 bases). The CDR3 contains 13 residues. The ends were cut back, 8 bases at V and 1 base at J, with 14 bases in the middle. Germline V lookup: CDR1 DFQATT, CDR2 SNEGSKA (reference sequence). CDR3 protein: CSYRRDKNTEAFF. CDR3 DNA: TGCAGTTACCGCCGGGACAAGAACACTGAAGCTTTCTTT.

A word on this clonotype: A read error is possible here, since a much larger clone lies one base away. This chain links TRBV5-4 with TRBJ2-1; 9 bases agree with TRBD1. Germline loops: CDR1 SGHNT, CDR2 YYREEE (reference sequence). V shed 4 bases, J shed 10 bases, and the junction held 9 bases outside the gene matches. The CDR3 loop spans 14 amino acids. The CDR3 loop reads CASSPPETGGEQFF. The CDR3 coding sequence is TGTGCCAGCAGCCCACCGGAGACAGGGGGAGAGCAGTTCTTC.

This clonotype has at least ten counts. This chain joins TRBV29-1 and TRBJ1-2; weak D call: TRBD1 (5 bases). V was trimmed by 6 bases and J by 4 bases, leaving 12 bases between them. Germline CDR1 reads SQVTM; CDR2 reads ANQGSEA. This CDR3 is 12 amino acids long. The CDR3 coding sequence is TGCAGCGTCCTACAGGTTTTCTATGGCTACACCTTC. It codes for CSVLQVFYGYTF. The entire variable domain, with the rest obtained from reference TRBV29-1 and TRBJ1-2, is as follows: SAVISQKPSRDICQRGTSLTIQCQVDSQVTMMFWYRQQPGQSLTLIATANQGSEATYESGFVIDKFPISRPNLTFSTLTVSNMSPEDSSIYLCSVLQVFYGYTFGSGTRLTVV.

This clonotype was observed at least ten times. The chain is built from TRBV5-4 and TRBJ2-7; the match to TRBD1 covers 7 bases. This CDR3 is 13 amino acids long. V was clipped by 4 bases and J by 1 base; unmatched bases: 2. Germline CDR1 reads SGHNT; CDR2 reads YYREEE (reference sequence). CDR3 in DNA: TGTGCCAGCAGCGTGGGACAGTCCTACGAGCAGTACTTC. Its protein product is CASSVGQSYEQYF. Using reference TRBV5-4 and TRBJ2-7 for the parts outside the CDR3, the full variable domain is ETGVTQSPTHLIKTRGQQVTLRCSSQSGHNTVSWYQQALGQGPQFIFQYYREEENGRGNFPPRFSGLQFPNYSSELNVNALELDDSALYLCASSVGQSYEQYFGPGTRLTVT.

This clonotype was counted ten times or more. The chain recombines TRBV19 with TRBJ2-1; TRBD2 matches at 10 bases. CDR1 and CDR2 (germline): LNHDA, SQIVND (reference sequence). The CDR3 is 12 residues long. V trimming: 6 bases; J trimming: 9 bases; junction bases outside the gene matches: 2. In DNA form, the CDR3 reads TGTGCCAGTAGCACTAGCGGGATTGAGCAGTTCTTC. Its translation is CASSTSGIEQFF.

This chain connects TRBV12-3 or TRBV12-4 to TRBJ1-5; a weak D match, TRBD1 (6 bases). The CDR3 length is 16 residues. V lost 7 bases and J lost 1, with 17 bases in between. This CDR3 is CASTSLATGSNQPQHF. The CDR3 DNA sequence: TGTGCCAGCACTTCCCTGGCGACAGGAAGCAATCAGCCCCAGCATTTT.

This clonotype was seen at least ten times. The chain joins TRBV2 to TRBJ2-7; 14 positions match TRBD2. The V and J ends lost 4 bases and 6 bases, in that order; junction bases with no gene match: 2. This CDR3 comprises 14 residues. Germline lookup yields CDR1 SNHLY and CDR2 FYNNEI. CDR3 DNA sequence: TGTGCCAGCAGTGCCGGACTAGCGGGAGGCGAGCAGTACTTC. Translation gives CASSAGLAGGEQYF.

This clonotype was counted many times. The V and J genes are TRBV20-1 and TRBJ1-2; D unresolved. Between the trimmed V and J ends, which lost 3 bases and 5 bases, there was a span of 7 bases. Germline CDR1 DFQATT, CDR2 SNEGSKA (reference sequence). This CDR3 is built from 11 residues. The CDR3 DNA follows: TGCAGTGCTAGCAGGCCTTATGGCTACACCTTC. Translated, it gives CSASRPYGYTF.